This T cell receptor beta chain was sequenced in a study of blood T cell repertoires in COVID-19. Study overall: Collection of acute and convalescent COVID-19 samples took place in the United States, Italy and Spain.

Clones were sequenced by immunoSEQ multiplex PCR, and TCRdb holds only the in-frame ones, with some missing. The sample contains roughly 200,000 clones, under 90% of which appear only once. Enrolled through a virtual design, the participants were between roughly 18 and 90 years of age and came from fewer than 30 US areas. Germline V lookup: CDR1 LNHDA, CDR2 SQIVND (reference sequence). Trimming shortened V by 4 bases and J by 1 base, and 22 bases separated the two germline ends. This CDR3 has 18 residues. The clonotype comes from a woman under 40 with acute COVID-19. The chain links TRBV19 to TRBJ1-1, with TRBD1 as a possible D gene (6 bases). Sequenced input: PBMCs or T cells enriched from blood (not recorded which). The CDR3 loop is CASSTNLEALTGNTEAFF. The CDR3 bases are TGTGCCAGTAGTACTAACCTGGAAGCTTTGACAGGGAACACTGAAGCTTTCTTT.